This is a list of T cell receptor beta chains from one sample in a study of radiation and T cells in renal cell carcinoma. Some clones are missing from TCRdb's copy, which holds only in-frame ones; the method was immunoSEQ multiplex PCR. The sample yields roughly 130,000 clones, 70% to 90% seen once. Sequencing used blood, obtained from a patient whose treatment included radiotherapy and nephrectomy. All receptors derive from a woman between 45 and 60 years old with renal cell carcinoma. Each CDR3 is given with its conserved first and last residue. D genes are given only for firm matches. Clone size is shown for a subset of rows, as once, few, many or a class of expanded clone.

v_gene	d_gene	abundance	j_gene	CDR3nt	CDR3aa
TRBV9	NA	NA	TRBJ1-1	TGTGCCAGCAGCGAGAGAGGGGACTTGAACACTGAAGCTTTCTTT	CASSERGDLNTEAFF
TRBV9	TRBD2	NA	TRBJ2-7	TGTGCCAGCAGCGTAGATCCTAGCGGGACCTTGGACGAGCAGTACTTC	CASSVDPSGTLDEQYF
TRBV5-1	TRBD1	NA	TRBJ1-2	TGCGCCAGCAGGCCAGGGGGCGGGTATGGCTACACCTTC	CASRPGGGYGYTF
TRBV5-4	NA	NA	TRBJ2-1	TGTGCCAGCAGCTTGGGGGGACACAGCTCCTACAATGAGCAGTTCTTC	CASSLGGHSSYNEQFF
TRBV9	NA	once	TRBJ2-1	TGTGCCAGCAGCGTAAGTGAGAATGAGCAGTTCTTC	CASSVSENEQFF
TRBV29-1	TRBD2	NA	TRBJ2-7	TGCAGCGTTGAAGCGGGGGGCTCCTACGAGCAGTACTTC	CSVEAGGSYEQYF
TRBV9	NA	once	TRBJ2-7	TGTGCCAGCATAAACCCTTTAGGTTTTTACGAGCAGTACTTC	CASINPLGFYEQYF
TRBV5-1	NA	NA	TRBJ2-7	TGCGCCAGCAGCATCCGGGAACCCGTCTACGAGCAGTACTTC	CASSIREPVYEQYF
TRBV5-1	NA	NA	TRBJ2-5	TGCGCCAGCAGCTTGGCTCTAGCCAGAGAGACCCAGTACTTC	CASSLALARETQYF
TRBV19	NA	NA	TRBJ1-1	TGTGCCAGTAGTATCAGAGTCGCAGCGGGTGGGACTGAAGCTTTCTTT	CASSIRVAAGGTEAFF
TRBV7-3	NA	NA	TRBJ2-7	TGTGCCAGCAGCTTATTAGATTCAGGGTTCCACGAGCAGTACTTC	CASSLLDSGFHEQYF
TRBV5-1	NA	NA	TRBJ2-3	TGCGCCAGCAGCTCGGCAGATACGCAGTATTTT	CASSSADTQYF
TRBV7-2	NA	NA	TRBJ1-2	TGTGCCAGCAGCCTAGACGGGAACTATGGCTACACCTTC	CASSLDGNYGYTF
TRBV5-4	NA	NA	TRBJ2-5	TGTGCCAGCAGCTTTAAACAGGGTAGGCAAGAGACCCAGTACTTC	CASSFKQGRQETQYF
TRBV7-8	TRBD2	NA	TRBJ2-5	TGTGCCAGCAGCTTTAGCGGGGGGGCTGAGGAGACCCAGTACTTC	CASSFSGGAEETQYF
TRBV6-6	NA	NA	TRBJ2-7	TGTGCCAGCAGTGGGCGGACCGGGACCAATTACGAGCAGTACTTC	CASSGRTGTNYEQYF
TRBV30	TRBD1	NA	TRBJ1-3	TGTGCCTGGCTCTTACAGGGGAGTGCTGGAAACACCATATATTTT	CAWLLQGSAGNTIYF
TRBV6-5	NA	NA	TRBJ1-5	TGTGCCAGCAGACACGACGAAAATCAGCCCCAGCATTTT	CASRHDENQPQHF
TRBV9	NA	NA	TRBJ1-3	TGTGCCAGCAGCGTAAGGGCATCTGGAAACACCATATATTTT	CASSVRASGNTIYF
TRBV5-4	NA	NA	TRBJ2-5	TGTGCCAGCAGCTTGAGGGCAGTGTACCAAGAGACCCAGTACTTC	CASSLRAVYQETQYF
TRBV13	TRBD1	NA	TRBJ1-2	TGTGCCAGCAGCTTAAACCGGGACAGGGTAGGCGGCTACACCTTC	CASSLNRDRVGGYTF
TRBV6-1	NA	NA	TRBJ2-5	TGTGCCAGCGCTATGGGGGAGACCCAGTACTTC	CASAMGETQYF
TRBV2	TRBD2	NA	TRBJ2-3	TGTGCCAGCAGACAAAAACCGGGACTAGCGGCAGATACGCAGTATTTT	CASRQKPGLAADTQYF
TRBV2	NA	NA	TRBJ1-5	TGTGCCAGCAGTATAGACCCCTTTTATAGCAATCAGCCCCAGCATTTT	CASSIDPFYSNQPQHF
TRBV7-3	TRBD2	NA	TRBJ2-2	TGTGCCAGCAGCTTAACCGGGGGGGACACCGGGGAGCTGTTTTTT	CASSLTGGDTGELFF
TRBV6-6	TRBD1	NA	TRBJ2-7	TGTGCCAGCAGTTACGGGACAGGGGGACGGGGCGAGCAGTACTTC	CASSYGTGGRGEQYF
TRBV4-3	NA	few	TRBJ2-6	TGCGCCAGCAGCCAAGATTCAGGTGCTGGGGCCAACGTCCTGACTTTC	CASSQDSGAGANVLTF
TRBV7-2	NA	NA	TRBJ1-2	TGTGCCAGCAGCCCGGGGGGGGCAAACTATGGCTACACCTTC	CASSPGGANYGYTF